These T cell receptor beta chains were read from a single sample in a study of Graves' ophthalmopathy and Graves' hyperthyroidism. TCRdb reprocessed the multiplex PCR reads with MiXCR, giving one entry per CDR3 protein. Of about 380,000 distinct CDR3 sequences in the sample, 15% were seen once. The specimen sequenced was peripheral blood. All receptors derive from a woman aged 18-29 years with stable Graves' hyperthyroidism. Each CDR3 is given with its conserved first and last residue. The order of the fields is clone size, J gene, D gene, V gene, CDR3 protein, CDR3 DNA. A D gene is named only where the DNA matches it firmly. A row's size may be missing; if present it is once, few, many or a size class.

few TRBJ2-7 TRBD1 TRBV11-1 CASSNRDRGDSYGQYF TGTGCCAGCAGCAACCGGGACAGGGGGGACTCCTACGGGCAGTACTTC
many TRBJ2-2 TRBD1 TRBV6-2/TRBV6-3 CASSYSPRTGTNTGELFF TGTGCCAGCAGTTACTCTCCCAGGACAGGGACGAACACCGGGGAGCTGTTTTTT
many TRBJ2-5 TRBD2 TRBV20-1 CSAGTRTSYQETQYF TGCAGTGCAGGGACTAGAACTTCGTACCAAGAGACCCAGTACTTC
many TRBJ1-2 . TRBV20-1 CSARPPPHYGYTF TGCAGTGCGCGGCCTCCTCCCCACTATGGCTACACCTTC
few TRBJ2-5 TRBD1 TRBV12-3/TRBV12-4 CASSPDRGLPSVETQYF TGTGCCAGCAGCCCGGACAGGGGGCTACCCTCGGTAGAGACCCAGTACTTC
. TRBJ1-2 . TRBV6-2/TRBV6-3 CASRDSQTNYGYTF TGTGCCAGCAGAGACAGCCAAACTAACTATGGCTACACCTTC
many TRBJ1-2 . TRBV19 CASRLDQDYGYTF TGTGCCAGTAGACTCGATCAGGACTATGGCTACACCTTC
. TRBJ2-7 TRBD1 TRBV19 CASADRRDSYEQYF TGTGCCAGTGCGGACAGGAGAGACTCCTACGAGCAGTACTTC
many TRBJ2-7 TRBD1 TRBV19 CASSIGAGGINEQYF TGTGCCAGTAGTATAGGGGCAGGGGGCATCAACGAGCAGTACTTC
many TRBJ1-2 TRBD1 TRBV19 CASRTGQRYGYTF TGTGCCAGTCGGACAGGTCAGAGGTATGGCTACACCTTC
many TRBJ1-5 . TRBV6-1 CASSPRGVSNQPQHF TGTGCCAGCAGCCCCCGGGGGGTAAGCAATCAGCCCCAGCATTTT
many TRBJ2-4 TRBD1 TRBV19 CASSIMAGGRDIQYF TGTGCCAGTAGTATCATGGCAGGGGGAAGAGACATTCAGTACTTC
. TRBJ2-2 . TRBV6-5 CASSYSFTESTGELFF TGTGCCAGCAGTTACTCTTTTACCGAGTCCACCGGGGAGCTGTTTTTT
. TRBJ1-2 . TRBV18 CASSPIAGSPYGYTF TGTGCCAGCTCACCAATTGCAGGGTCGCCATATGGCTACACCTTC
few TRBJ2-2 . TRBV7-3 CASSRDQTNTGELFF TGTGCCAGCAGCCGGGACCAGACGAACACCGGGGAGCTGTTTTTT
. TRBJ2-2 TRBD1 TRBV12-5 CASGSDRGNPNTGELLF TGTGCTAGTGGTTCGGACAGGGGCAACCCGAACACCGGGGAGCTGTTGTTT
many TRBJ1-2 . TRBV6-5 CASSYPPGLNYGYTF TGTGCCAGCAGTTACCCCCCGGGTCTAAACTATGGCTACACCTTC
many TRBJ1-1 . TRBV24-1 CATSDWGGTEAFF TGTGCCACCAGTGACTGGGGGGGGACTGAAGCTTTCTTT
many TRBJ2-5 . TRBV18 CASSPPGGWETQYF TGTGCCAGCTCACCACCGGGGGGCTGGGAGACCCAGTACTTC
few TRBJ2-7 TRBD1 TRBV6-1 CASSAARGTYEQYF TGTGCCAGCAGCGCCGCCAGGGGGACCTACGAGCAGTACTTC
many TRBJ1-1 . TRBV7-9 CASSLAMGVNTEAFF TGTGCCAGCAGCTTAGCGATGGGGGTGAACACTGAAGCTTTCTTT
few TRBJ2-7 . TRBV7-4 CASSLARGAGRFYEQYF TGTGCCAGCAGCTTAGCGCGCGGGGCAGGGAGATTCTACGAGCAGTACTTC
many TRBJ2-6 . TRBV15 CATSRERVGANVLTF TGTGCCACCAGCAGAGAGAGGGTTGGGGCCAACGTCCTGACTTTC
many TRBJ2-7 . TRBV5-1 CASSPESYEQYF TGCGCCAGCAGCCCCGAATCCTACGAGCAGTACTTC
many TRBJ1-1 . TRBV29-1 CSVVFQGMNTEAFF TGCAGCGTTGTATTCCAGGGAATGAACACTGAAGCTTTCTTT
many TRBJ1-1 . TRBV6-4 CASSPPRGAGRPNTEAFF TGTGCCAGCAGTCCCCCCCGGGGGGCGGGACGACCGAACACTGAAGCTTTCTTT
many TRBJ1-6 TRBD1 TRBV25-1 CASSAPGTGGYSPLHF TGTGCCAGCAGTGCCCCCGGGACAGGGGGTTATTCACCCCTCCACTTT
many TRBJ1-2 TRBD1 TRBV12-3/TRBV12-4 CASAPGTGYGYTF TGTGCCAGTGCCCCCGGGACAGGATATGGCTACACCTTC
many TRBJ2-7 TRBD2 TRBV10-1 CASSPRLADEQYF TGCGCCAGCAGTCCCCGACTAGCGGACGAGCAGTACTTC
many TRBJ2-7 . TRBV6-1 CASSLLGPSYEQYF TGTGCCAGCAGCCTCCTGGGGCCCTCCTACGAGCAGTACTTC
. TRBJ2-2 . TRBV6-4 CASQRGLANTGELFF TGTGCCAGCCAGAGGGGGTTGGCGAACACCGGGGAGCTGTTTTTT
many TRBJ1-1 . TRBV20-1 CSARVAGGLGTEAFF TGCAGTGCTAGAGTGGCCGGGGGCCTGGGGACTGAAGCTTTCTTT
many TRBJ2-5 . TRBV14 CASSQDLGGLGTQYF TGTGCCAGCAGCCAAGATCTCGGGGGCCTGGGGACCCAGTACTTC
many TRBJ1-6 . TRBV28 CASSLGELKSPLHF TGTGCCAGCAGTTTGGGGGAATTAAAGTCACCCCTCCACTTT
many TRBJ1-2 . TRBV5-1 CASSPAGVGYGYTF TGCGCCAGCAGCCCGGCGGGGGTAGGGTATGGCTACACCTTC
many TRBJ2-7 TRBD2 TRBV12-3/TRBV12-4 CASSLGERGGQYEQYF TGTGCCAGCAGTTTAGGGGAGCGGGGGGGCCAGTACGAGCAGTACTTC
many TRBJ1-1 . TRBV5-1 CASSLEGSNTEAFF TGCGCCAGCAGCTTGGAAGGATCAAACACTGAAGCTTTCTTT
. TRBJ2-2 . TRBV11-2 CATRSENTGELFF TGTGCCACCCGTAGCGAGAACACCGGGGAGCTGTTTTTT
many TRBJ1-5 . TRBV12-3/TRBV12-4 CASSHEDQPQHF TGTGCCAGCAGCCACGAGGATCAGCCCCAGCATTTT
once TRBJ2-7 . TRBV6-2/TRBV6-3 CASSRPLGGYEQYF TGTGCCAGCAGTAGACCACTAGGAGGCTACGAGCAGTACTTC
. TRBJ2-2 . TRBV29-1 CSVEVFGSHTGELFF TGCAGCGTTGAAGTATTCGGGTCCCACACCGGGGAGCTGTTTTTT
. TRBJ2-5 . TRBV6-5 CASGYSAALFQETQYF TGTGCCAGCGGTTACTCCGCGGCCCTATTCCAAGAGACCCAGTACTTC
many TRBJ2-7 TRBD1 TRBV7-9 CASSSRDSHVCEQYF TGTGCCAGCAGCTCTAGGGACAGTCATGTTTGCGAGCAGTACTTC
many TRBJ2-5 . TRBV28 CASSFEAQQETQYF TGTGCCAGCAGTTTTGAGGCGCAGCAAGAGACCCAGTACTTC
many TRBJ2-5 . TRBV6-1 CASSDTRWETQYF TGTGCCAGCAGTGACACCCGGTGGGAGACCCAGTACTTC
many TRBJ2-2 TRBD1 TRBV6-1 CASSSRGQGSNTGELFF TGTGCCAGCAGCTCGAGAGGACAGGGATCCAACACCGGGGAGCTGTTTTTT
many TRBJ1-6 . TRBV9 CASSVGGRNYNSPLHF TGTGCCAGCAGCGTAGGAGGACGGAACTATAATTCACCCCTCCACTTT
many TRBJ1-2 . TRBV6-5 CASSSNKDYGYTF TGTGCCAGCAGTTCGAACAAAGACTATGGCTACACCTTC
many TRBJ1-2 TRBD1 TRBV12-3/TRBV12-4 CASSRDRVPNYGYTF TGTGCCAGCAGCCGGGACAGGGTCCCGAACTATGGCTACACCTTC
. TRBJ1-2 . TRBV18 CASSPPLLLEAYGYTF TGTGCCAGCTCACCACCGTTACTCTTGGAAGCCTATGGCTACACCTTC
. TRBJ2-6 . TRBV11-1 CASSTRGPGANVLTF TGTGCCAGCAGCACACGGGGCCCTGGGGCCAACGTCCTGACTTTC
. TRBJ1-2 . TRBV20-1 CSARGYFQDRHNYGYTF TGCAGTGCTAGAGGATATTTCCAAGACAGGCATAACTATGGCTACACCTTC
many TRBJ2-7 . TRBV6-2/TRBV6-3 CASSTNNEQYF TGTGCCAGCAGTACGAACAACGAGCAGTACTTC
many TRBJ1-2 . TRBV29-1 CSVENTRDNYGYTF TGCAGCGTTGAAAACACCCGGGATAACTATGGCTACACCTTC